This T cell receptor (beta chain) was sequenced for a study of T cells in Graves' hyperthyroidism and ophthalmopathy. Absent ophthalmopathy progression within 18 months defined stable Graves' hyperthyroidism. A patient was excluded if there was uncontrolled infection, other autoimmune disease, pregnancy or lactation. Isolation of PBMCs was performed on 9.5 to 10 ml fresh peripheral blood. The length of the CDR3 is 14 residues. Per the germline V gene, CDR1 is DFQATT and CDR2 is SNEGSKA (reference sequence). With 0 bases removed from V and 8 bases from J, the gap between germline ends came to 14 bases. This clonotype was found many times. Antigen specificity is unknown. The source material, RNA transcripts, was used to amplify TCR beta CDR3 regions. In the first-round RT-PCR of the TCR CDR3, the HTBI primer set was used. TCRdb used MiXCR to reprocess the multiplex PCR reads, holding one entry per CDR3 protein. The sample yields under 550,000 distinct CDR3 sequences, around 15% seen once.

Notes on the study in general: Most thyroid clonotypes that were expanded above 0.001 also turned up in blood.

This sequence was found in a woman aged 18-30 years with Graves' hyperthyroidism. The V call is TRBV20-1, the J call TRBJ2-1, with TRBD1 as a possible D gene (5 bases). The specimen sequenced was blood. CDR3 residues: CSARDIQGSDEQFF. The CDR3 bases are TGCAGTGCTAGAGATATCCAGGGAAGCGATGAGCAGTTCTTC.